Reported below is one T cell receptor (beta chain). This clone is a singleton in its sample. The target of this receptor is not known. No much larger clone exists at a distance of one base, and base qualities are not known. At one collaborating source in Seattle, patients were enrolled during active infection and were followed longitudinally through the course of disease. The collaborating institutions used their own protocols to collect whole blood in K2EDTA tubes. For TCRbeta analysis, collaborator samples were shipped as frozen whole blood, as isolated PBMCs, or as DNA extracted from either sample type. The CDR3 measures 22 amino acids from cysteine to phenylalanine. The read is trimmed to its CDR3 DNA, 66 bases read in frame from base 1. The entry originates in a study of blood T cell repertoires in COVID-19 (TCRdb year 2020). Context from the whole study: The collaborator samples originated in the United States, Italy and Spain and spanned the acute and convalescent phases of COVID-19. Where available, HLA class I and class II types were obtained from metadata supplied by the sample provider rather than from assay-based typing. A de-identified subject ID, COVID-19 status, age in years and sex were almost always included in the sample metadata. The repertoires were released in a freely available public database meant as a resource for research on the immune response to SARS-CoV-2. The samples were drawn from the first 160 participants of the ongoing ImmuneRACE study and from about 1,200 subjects provided by 6 global collaborators. Subjects who had been exposed to COVID-19, were actively infected with it, or had recovered from it provided the deeply sampled blood TCRbeta repertoires that made up the dataset. The prospective study material was composed of cDNA or gDNA derived from T cells, B-cell-depleted T cells, or PBMCs.

TCRbeta CDR3 regions were amplified from genomic DNA by means of the immunoSEQ Assay, a bias-controlled multiplex PCR. As for how the authors treated the data: The number of nucleated cells in each sample was estimated from the amplification of reference gene primers within the assay. Sequence reads were collapsed and filtered to measure the absolute abundance of every unique TCRbeta CDR3 rearrangement. For each sample, productive Simpson clonality was calculated as the square root of Simpson's diversity index across productive rearrangements. The source is immuneACCESS, and TCRdb retained only in-frame sequences with V and J called. Part of the clones is not carried over; for the studies checked, unresolved V genes explain less than half of this, and the remainder is unexplained. Clonal size and the V and J genes are those of that table, whereas D and trimming came from the DNA. The sample yields 100,000 to 150,000 clones; approximately 74% were counted once. The ten top clones hold 6% of the sample.

The study at large found these results: The amount of clinical and demographic metadata varied by source and participant and was provided uncurated.

Material: peripheral blood. The chain was built from TRBV21-1 and TRBJ1-5; the D call TRBD1 from the table was never checked on the DNA. TRBV21-1 is described as a pseudogene. This sequence originates from an older man with COVID-19, enrolled during active disease. The CDR3 region: CASSTVFTGTEVRAVSNQPQHF. The nucleotides read TGTGCCAGCAGCACGGTCTTTACAGGGACGGAGGTGCGGGCGGTGAGCAATCAGCCCCAGCATTTT.